These 21 T cell receptor beta chains originate from one sample sequenced in a study of cytomegalovirus exposure and HLA in healthy donors. It was with 60 Vbeta and 13 Jbeta primers that the PCR ran. Sequenced by immunoSEQ multiplex PCR; TCRdb stores in-frame clones only, minus some. In the table there are 200,000 to 250,000 clones, over 75% of which are singletons. Sequencing was done on a sample of PBMCs. These receptors all stem from a human donor in good health.

The chain couples TRBV29-1 to TRBJ2-4, with 9 nucleotides matching TRBD1. V lost 7 bases to trimming and J lost 1 base; unmatched junction nucleotides: 2. Germline values: CDR1 SQVTM, CDR2 ANQGSEA. The CDR3 has 13 residues. The CDR3 here is CSAGTGAKNIQYF. The CDR3 DNA reads TGCAGCGCTGGGACAGGGGCCAAAAACATTCAGTACTTC.

The chain has TRBV27 and TRBJ2-1; 9 positions match TRBD1. The junction had 7 bases not matched to a gene; V was cut back by 4 bases and J by 6 bases. CDR1 is MNHEY, CDR2 SMNVEV, per germline (reference sequence). This CDR3 region has 15 residues. For the CDR3, the DNA is TGTGCCAGCAGTTATAGGGACAGGGTCATCAATGAGCAGTTCTTC. Translating gives CASSYRDRVINEQFF.

The chain employs TRBV15 and TRBJ2-5; the D is unclear. This CDR3 has 14 amino acids. Per germline, CDR1 LNHNV and CDR2 YYDKDF (reference sequence). Trimming cost V 8 bases and J 0 bases, with 13 bases left between them. CDR3 sequence reads: CATAEGGYQETQYF. CDR3 bases: TGTGCCACCGCGGAAGGCGGTTACCAAGAGACCCAGTACTTC.

The chain is built from TRBV9 and TRBJ2-1; the match to TRBD2 covers 9 bases. Germline CDR1 SGDLS, CDR2 YYNGEE. The CDR3 runs to 12 residues. The V and J ends lost 2 bases and 12 bases, in that order; junction bases with no gene match: 3. CDR3 bases: TGTGCCAGCAGCGTCGAGCGGGAGGCGCAGTTCTTC. Translating gives CASSVEREAQFF.

This chain links TRBV2 with TRBJ2-7; tentatively, D is TRBD2 (6 bases). The ends were cut back, 5 bases at V and 3 bases at J, with 20 bases in the middle. The CDR3 has 16 amino acids. The germline CDR1 and CDR2 sequences are SNHLY and FYNNEI. DNA for the CDR3: TGTGCCAGCAGTCACGCACCGGGATTGGGGGGCTACGAGCAGTACTTC. Translating it yields CASSHAPGLGGYEQYF.

V is TRBV28 and J is TRBJ2-5; D gene uncertain. The J call is uncertain, as TRBJ2-7 better fits the DNA end. The CDR3 consists of 14 residues. Germline CDR1 reads MDHEN; CDR2 reads SYDVKM. The CDR3 region is CASSLTGFSYEQYF. The CDR3 nucleotides read TGTGCCAGCAGTTTGACTGGTTTCTCCTACGAGCAGTACTTC.

V gene TRBV10-2 combines with J gene TRBJ1-5; 9 nucleotides align to TRBD1. The V segment lost 6 bases and the J segment 1 base; nucleotides outside the gene matches: 4. The CDR3 totals 15 residues. CDR1 is WSHSY and CDR2 is SAAADI in the germline V gene. For the CDR3, the DNA is TGCGCCAGCAGGGACAGGGGTTGGAGCAATCAGCCCCAGCATTTT. Its translation: CASRDRGWSNQPQHF.

V is TRBV7-9 and J is TRBJ2-2; 7 bases match TRBD2. Trimming removed 3 bases from V and 6 bases from J; junction bases left unmatched: 10. The CDR3 consists of 16 residues. CDR1 and CDR2 from the germline V gene are SEHNR and FQNEAQ (reference sequence). CDR3: CASSFPSREWSGELFF. The CDR3 nucleotides read TGTGCCAGCAGCTTCCCTTCGCGGGAGTGGTCCGGGGAGCTGTTTTTT.

The chain employs TRBV5-4 and TRBJ2-1; TRBD2 agrees at 7 bases. The CDR3 sequence is 15 residues long. V shed 0 bases, J shed 7 bases, and the junction held 7 bases outside the gene matches. Germline V lookup: CDR1 SGHNT, CDR2 YYREEE (reference sequence). CDR3 nucleotides: TGTGCCAGCAGCTTGGGGGGAGGGCCCGGGAATGAGCAGTTCTTC. This codes for CASSLGGGPGNEQFF. The whole variable domain, remainder taken from reference TRBV5-4 and TRBJ2-1, is ETGVTQSPTHLIKTRGQQVTLRCSSQSGHNTVSWYQQALGQGPQFIFQYYREEENGRGNFPPRFSGLQFPNYSSELNVNALELDDSALYLCASSLGGGPGNEQFFGPGTRLTVL.

This clone was recorded only once. This chain links TRBV5-4 with TRBJ2-7; 9 bases are shared with TRBD1. The CDR3 spans 15 residues. J was trimmed by 6 bases and V by 4 bases; bases with no gene match: 11. The germline V gene encodes CDR1 SGHNT and CDR2 YYREEE (reference sequence). The CDR3 bases are TGTGCCAGCAGCACAACAGGGGGCGGGGGCTCCGAGCAGTACTTC. It codes for CASSTTGGGGSEQYF. Full variable domain (missing parts from reference TRBV5-4 and TRBJ2-7): ETGVTQSPTHLIKTRGQQVTLRCSSQSGHNTVSWYQQALGQGPQFIFQYYREEENGRGNFPPRFSGLQFPNYSSELNVNALELDDSALYLCASSTTGGGGSEQYFGPGTRLTVT.

This clone occurred a few times. This chain connects TRBV6-4 to TRBJ1-5; D not certain. Trimming shortened V by 0 bases and J by 5 bases, and 8 bases separated the two germline ends. The V gene's germline CDR1 is MRHNA and CDR2 SNTAGT. CDR3 size: 14 residues. CDR3 residues: CASSDSPTDQPQHF. Here the CDR3 DNA reads TGTGCCAGCAGTGACTCTCCAACTGATCAGCCCCAGCATTTT.

V gene TRBV14 combines with J gene TRBJ1-1; tentatively, D is TRBD1 (6 bases). This CDR3 is 13 amino acids long. The V gene lost 4 bases and the J gene lost 3 bases, with 9 bases spanning the gap. CDR1 and CDR2 from the germline V gene are SGHDN and FVKESK. CDR3 coding DNA: TGTGCCAGCAGCCGGGACACGGACACTGAAGCTTTCTTT. The encoded protein is CASSRDTDTEAFF.

The rearrangement uses TRBV2 and TRBJ2-7; 16 bases agree with TRBD2. Trimming removed 6 bases from V and 4 bases from J; junction bases left unmatched: 12. Germline values: CDR1 SNHLY, CDR2 FYNNEI. This CDR3 has 18 residues. CDR3 in DNA: TGTGCCAGCAGATATACCGGGACTAGCGGGAGGGACTCGTACGAGCAGTACTTC. It translates to CASRYTGTSGRDSYEQYF.

This clone turned up a few times. V gene TRBV7-9 combines with J gene TRBJ1-2; 7 nucleotides agree with TRBD1. Losses at the gene ends were 5 bases for V and 4 bases for J; bases not matched to a gene: 4. The CDR3 is made up of 13 amino acids. Germline-derived CDR1 and CDR2 are SEHNR and FQNEAQ (reference sequence). This CDR3 reads CASSPPGGYGYTF. In DNA, the CDR3 is TGTGCCAGCAGCCCCCCAGGGGGCTATGGCTACACCTTC.

To note about this clone: Germline is not matched at one junction end, which may reflect a read error. Other DNA sequences in the sample encode the same CDR3. The chain employs TRBV29-1 and TRBJ1-1; D might be TRBD1 (5 bases). CDR1 SQVTM and CDR2 ANQGSEA come from the germline V gene. The CDR3 is 14 amino acids. This chain's CDR3 is CSVVPVRGRTEAFF. CDR3 DNA: TGTAGCGTTGTACCCGTTAGGGGCAGGACTGAAGCTTTCTTT.

The V gene is TRBV4-2, the J gene TRBJ2-3, with 7 bases identical to TRBD1. The CDR3 loop spans 19 amino acids. J lost 2 bases, V lost 1 base, and 15 bases had no gene match. Germline V gene sequence: CDR1 LGHNA, CDR2 YNFKEQ. CDR3 in amino acids: CASSQGLGRQGTFTDTQYF. The CDR3 DNA reads as TGTGCCAGCAGCCAAGGATTGGGGCGACAGGGTACTTTCACAGATACGCAGTATTTT.

This rearrangement joins TRBV14 to TRBJ2-3, with a weak D call TRBD2 (6 bases). Germline V gives CDR1 SGHDN, CDR2 FVKESK. The V end was cut by 0 bases, the J end by 4 bases, with 17 bases between. This CDR3 contains 17 residues. The CDR3 spells CASSQDRIGGMADTQYF. CDR3 nucleotide sequence: TGTGCCAGCAGCCAAGATCGGATAGGCGGGATGGCAGATACGCAGTATTTT.

This sequence joins TRBV4-2 and TRBJ1-1; D remains ambiguous. Trimming pared 2 bases from V and 10 bases from J, leaving 14 bases between. CDR3 length: 13 amino acids. Germline CDR1 is LGHNA and CDR2 is YNFKEQ. CDR3 protein: CASSQRPWEGAFF. Written as DNA, the CDR3 is TGTGCCAGCAGCCAAAGGCCCTGGGAGGGAGCTTTCTTT.

This chain connects TRBV6-1 to TRBJ1-1; 7 bases align to TRBD1. From germline, CDR1 is MNHNS and CDR2 SASEGT. The CDR3 sequence is 13 residues long. V dropped 6 bases and J dropped 1; count of bases not matched to a gene: 2. The CDR3, as DNA: TGTGCCAGCAGGAGACAGGGGAACACTGAAGCTTTCTTT. Protein: CASRRQGNTEAFF.

V and J are TRBV7-2 and TRBJ2-7; a possible D gene is TRBD1 (5 bases). The CDR3 loop spans 14 amino acids. With 3 bases removed from V and 7 bases from J, the gap between germline ends came to 16 bases. From germline, CDR1 is SGHTA and CDR2 FQGNSA. The CDR3 protein is CASSLGQGRDEQYF. CDR3 bases: TGTGCCAGCAGCTTGGGTCAGGGAAGGGATGAGCAGTACTTC. The full variable domain, in which reference TRBV7-2 and TRBJ2-7 provide the parts outside the CDR3, is GAGVSQSPSNKVTEKGKDVELRCDPISGHTALYWYRQSLGQGLEFLIYFQGNSAPDKSGLPSDRFSAERTGGSVSTLTIQRTQQEDSAVYLCASSLGQGRDEQYFGPGTRLTVT.

The V and J genes are TRBV4-1 and TRBJ2-7; possible D gene TRBD2, 6 bases. Trimming pared 0 bases from V and 2 bases from J, leaving 17 bases between. The length of the CDR3 is 17 residues. Germline V gene sequence: CDR1 MGHRA, CDR2 YSYEKL. The CDR3 sequence: CASSQEGHGTAPYEQYF. CDR3 bases: TGCGCCAGCAGCCAAGAAGGACACGGGACTGCCCCCTACGAGCAGTACTTC.